Shown below are 3 T cell receptor beta chains from a single sample sequenced in a study of OX40 agonist ivuxolimab in advanced cancers. Profiling relied on immunoSEQ multiplex PCR, and the TCRdb table lists in-frame clones only, not all of them. Of some 50,000 clones listed, over 80% are singletons. Sample: CD4+ or CD8+ T cells sorted from blood, taken in a trial of the OX40 agonist ivuxolimab. These receptors were collected from an adult with an advanced solid tumor such as melanoma, head and neck, liver or kidney cancer.

The chain uses TRBV4-1 and TRBJ2-5; no firm D call. The germline V and J ends were trimmed by 4 bases and 1 base, with 10 bases remaining between them. This CDR3 contains 14 residues. The germline CDR1 and CDR2 sequences are MGHRA and YSYEKL. Here the CDR3 reads CASSLSGIQETQYF. CDR3 DNA sequence: TGCGCCAGCAGCCTTAGTGGGATCCAAGAGACCCAGTACTTC.

The chain links TRBV15 to TRBJ2-3; D may correspond to TRBD1 or TRBD2 (6 bases each). The CDR3 spans 15 residues. CDR1 is LNHNV, CDR2 YYDKDF, per germline (reference sequence). V was cut by 3 bases and J by 2 bases, with 12 bases left in between. This CDR3 is CATSRGGLATDTQYF. CDR3 bases: TGTGCCACCAGCAGGGGGGGCCTTGCCACAGATACGCAGTATTTT. Full variable domain (outside the CDR3, taken from reference TRBV15 and TRBJ2-3): DAMVIQNPRYQVTQFGKPVTLSCSQTLNHNVMYWYQQKSSQAPKLLFHYYDKDFNNEADTPDNFQSRRPNTSFCFLDIRSPGLGDTAMYLCATSRGGLATDTQYFGPGTRLTVL.

For the CDR3, the DNA is TGTGCCAGCAGCGAAAACAATGAGCAGTTCTTC. Translating gives CASSENNEQFF. This chain joins TRBV2 and TRBJ2-1; D remains unclear. V gave up 6 bases and J gave up 5 bases, with 5 bases separating them. The CDR3 length is 11 residues. The germline V gene encodes CDR1 SNHLY and CDR2 FYNNEI.